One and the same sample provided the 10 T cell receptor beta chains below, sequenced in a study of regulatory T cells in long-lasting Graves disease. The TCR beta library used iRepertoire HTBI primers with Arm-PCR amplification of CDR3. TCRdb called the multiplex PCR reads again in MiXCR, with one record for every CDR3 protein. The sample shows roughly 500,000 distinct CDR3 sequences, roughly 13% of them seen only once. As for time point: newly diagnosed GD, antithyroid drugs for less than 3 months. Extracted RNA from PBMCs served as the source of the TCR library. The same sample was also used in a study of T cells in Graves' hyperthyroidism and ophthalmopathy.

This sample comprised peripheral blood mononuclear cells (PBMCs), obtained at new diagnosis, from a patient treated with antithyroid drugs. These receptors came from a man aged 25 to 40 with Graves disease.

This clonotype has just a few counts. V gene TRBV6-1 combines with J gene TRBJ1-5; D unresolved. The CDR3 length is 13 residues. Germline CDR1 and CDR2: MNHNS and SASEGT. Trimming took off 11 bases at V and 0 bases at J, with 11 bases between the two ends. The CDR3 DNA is TGTGCCCTCCGCCAGAATAGCAATCAGCCCCAGCATTTT. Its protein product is CALRQNSNQPQHF.

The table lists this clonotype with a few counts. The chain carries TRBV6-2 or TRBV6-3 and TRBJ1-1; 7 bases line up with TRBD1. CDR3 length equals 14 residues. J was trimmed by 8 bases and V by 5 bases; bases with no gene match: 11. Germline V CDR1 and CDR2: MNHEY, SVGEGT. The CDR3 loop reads CASSERGGTDEAFF. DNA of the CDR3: TGTGCCAGCAGTGAAAGGGGCGGGACAGACGAAGCTTTCTTT.

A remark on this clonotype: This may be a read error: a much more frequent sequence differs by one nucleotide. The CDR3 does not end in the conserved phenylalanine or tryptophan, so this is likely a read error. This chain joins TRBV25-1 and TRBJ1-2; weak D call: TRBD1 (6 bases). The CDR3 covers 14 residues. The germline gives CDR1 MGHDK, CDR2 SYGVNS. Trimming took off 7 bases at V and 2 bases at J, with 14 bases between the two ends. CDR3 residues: CASTKTGLNYGYTL. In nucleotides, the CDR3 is TGTGCCAGCACAAAGACAGGTCTGAACTATGGCTACACCCTC.

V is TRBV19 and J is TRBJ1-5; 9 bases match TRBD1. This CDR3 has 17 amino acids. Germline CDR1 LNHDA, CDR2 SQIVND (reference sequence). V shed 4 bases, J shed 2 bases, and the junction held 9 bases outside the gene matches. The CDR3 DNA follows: TGTGCCAGTAGTACCGGGACAGGGTTTGACGGCAATCAGCCCCAGCATTTT. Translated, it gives CASSTGTGFDGNQPQHF.

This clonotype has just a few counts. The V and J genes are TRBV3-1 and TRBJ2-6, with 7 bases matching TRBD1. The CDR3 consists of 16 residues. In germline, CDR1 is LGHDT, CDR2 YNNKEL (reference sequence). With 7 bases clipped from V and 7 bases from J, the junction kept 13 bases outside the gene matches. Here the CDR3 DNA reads TGTGCCAGCACCCAGGGCAGGGGGTTTAGTGCCAACGTCCTGACTTTC. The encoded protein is CASTQGRGFSANVLTF. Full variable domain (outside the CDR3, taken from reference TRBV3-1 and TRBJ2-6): DTAVSQTPKYLVTQMGNDKSIKCEQNLGHDTMYWYKQDSKKFLKIMFSYNNKELIINETVPNRFSPKSPDKAHLNLHINSLELGDSAVYFCASTQGRGFSANVLTFGAGSRLTVL.

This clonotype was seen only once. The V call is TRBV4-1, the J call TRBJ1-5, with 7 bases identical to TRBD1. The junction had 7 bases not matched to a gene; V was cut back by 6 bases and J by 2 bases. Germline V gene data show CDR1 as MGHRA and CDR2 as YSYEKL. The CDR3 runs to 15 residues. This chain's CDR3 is CASSWDSRGNQPQHF. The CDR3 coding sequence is TGCGCCAGCAGTTGGGACAGTAGGGGCAATCAGCCCCAGCATTTT.

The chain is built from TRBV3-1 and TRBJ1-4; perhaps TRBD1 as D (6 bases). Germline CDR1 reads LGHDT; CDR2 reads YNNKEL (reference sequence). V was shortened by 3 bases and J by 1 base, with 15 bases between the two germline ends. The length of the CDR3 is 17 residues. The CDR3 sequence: CASSHRDNWGTNEKLFF. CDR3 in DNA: TGTGCCAGCAGCCATAGGGACAACTGGGGAACTAATGAAAAACTGTTTTTT.

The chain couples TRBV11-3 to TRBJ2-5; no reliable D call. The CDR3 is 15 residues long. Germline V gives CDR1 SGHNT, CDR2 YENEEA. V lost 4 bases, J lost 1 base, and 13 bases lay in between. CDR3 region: CASSSRSGSQETQYF. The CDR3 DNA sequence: TGTGCCAGCAGCTCCCGGTCCGGGTCCCAAGAGACCCAGTACTTC. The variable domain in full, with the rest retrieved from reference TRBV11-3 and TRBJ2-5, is EAGVVQSPRYKIIEKKQPVAFWCNPISGHNTLYWYLQNLGQGPELLIRYENEEAVDDSQLPKDRFSAERLKGVDSTLKIQPAELGDSAVYLCASSSRSGSQETQYFGPGTRLLVL.

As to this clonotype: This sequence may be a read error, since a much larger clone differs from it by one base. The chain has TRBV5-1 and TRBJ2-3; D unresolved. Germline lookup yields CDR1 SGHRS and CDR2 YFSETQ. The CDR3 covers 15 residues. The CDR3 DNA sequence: TGCGTCAGCAGCAGGACGGGCCAGTGGGGAGATACGCAGTATTTT. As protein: CVSSRTGQWGDTQYF.

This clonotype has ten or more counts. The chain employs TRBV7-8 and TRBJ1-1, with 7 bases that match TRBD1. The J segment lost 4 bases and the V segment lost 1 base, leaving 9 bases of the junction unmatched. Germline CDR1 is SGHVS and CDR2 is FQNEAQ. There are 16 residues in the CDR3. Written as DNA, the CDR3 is TGTGCCAGCAGCTTAGAGAACAGGGGCTGGATCACTGAAGCTTTCTTT. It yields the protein CASSLENRGWITEAFF.